The 25 T cell receptor beta chains below all came from one sample that was sequenced in a study of metastatic and nonmetastatic thyroid tumors. All patients were treatment-naive before thyroid surgery. Using MiXCR, TCRdb reanalyzed the PCR reads. The sample shows about 41,000 clones, less than 25% of them seen only once. The sample comprised tumor tissue. The receptor source for this set is a female donor with papillary thyroid cancer or a benign thyroid nodule (not recorded which). Some clones in this sample may be carry-over from other donors' samples.

This clone is termed medium-sized. The genes are TRBV24-1 and TRBJ2-3, with D hard to call. CDR1 KGHDR and CDR2 SFDVKD come from the germline V gene. V lost 0 bases, J lost 8 bases, and 5 bases lay in between. There are 12 residues in the CDR3. The CDR3 loop reads CATSDLKGTQYF. The DNA of the CDR3 is TGTGCCACCAGTGATTTGAAGGGTACGCAGTATTTT.

Turning to this clone: Given a much more abundant clone one base away, this may be a read error. The chain has TRBV5-1 and TRBJ1-6; tentatively, D is TRBD1 (6 bases). The CDR3 sequence is 12 residues long. The germline gives CDR1 SGHRS, CDR2 YFSETQ. CDR3 DNA: TGCGCCAGCAGGGCGTCGGGGGGCGAGCAGTACTTT. This gives the protein CASRASGGEQYF. Complete variable domain (other parts from reference TRBV5-1 and TRBJ1-6): KAGVTQTPRYLIKTRGQQVTLSCSPISGHRSVSWYQQTPGQGLQFLFEYFSETQRNKGNFPGRFSGRQFSNSRSEMNVSTLELGDSALYLCASRASGGEQYFGNGTRLTVT.

This clone was seen ten or more times. CDR3: CASSENPTGYLGYGYTF. The CDR3 DNA reads as TGTGCCAGCAGTGAGAACCCGACAGGGTATTTAGGCTATGGCTACACCTTC. V usage is TRBV2 and J usage is TRBJ1-2; 7 positions agree with TRBD1. J lost 4 bases, V lost 3 bases, and 14 bases had no gene match. Germline loops: CDR1 SNHLY, CDR2 FYNNEI. The CDR3 runs 17 residues.

This clone has at least ten counts. V is TRBV30 and J is TRBJ1-1; the D gene is possibly TRBD1 (6 bases). The germline V and J ends were trimmed by 2 bases and 2 bases, with 9 bases remaining between them. Germline lookup yields CDR1 GTSNPN and CDR2 SVGIG (reference sequence). This CDR3 contains 13 residues. In nucleotides, the CDR3 is TGTGCCTGGAGTCGACAGGTTAACACTGAAGCTTTCTTT. The encoded protein is CAWSRQVNTEAFF.

This clone appeared many times. V and J are TRBV4-2 and TRBJ2-1; 12 nucleotides match TRBD2. Germline trimming cut 0 bases from V and 9 bases from J; bases unmatched to any gene: 9. This CDR3 is 17 amino acids long. Per germline, CDR1 LGHNA and CDR2 YNFKEQ. CDR3 residues: CASSQEGSSGGAGEQFF. The CDR3 bases are TGTGCCAGCAGCCAAGAAGGATCTAGCGGGGGGGCCGGTGAGCAGTTCTTC.

This clone was seen ten or more times. A much larger clonotype is one base distant, so this may be a read error. The rearrangement joins TRBV27 to TRBJ2-7, with D possibly TRBD1 on 6 matching bases. The CDR3 is 12 amino acids. Per germline, CDR1 MNHEY and CDR2 SMNVEV (reference sequence). The CDR3 DNA is TGTGCCAGCACCCGCCCTGGGGGCGAGCAGCACTTC. It is translated as CASTRPGGEQHF.

Worth noting for this clone: A read error is possible here, since a much larger clone lies one base away. Other nucleotide sequences from this sample produce the same CDR3. The genes are TRBV20-1 and TRBJ1-5; TRBD1 matches 7 bases. There are 13 residues in the CDR3. Germline loops: CDR1 DFQATT, CDR2 SNEGSKA (reference sequence). CDR3 in amino acids: CSATGGLGQPQHF. The CDR3 DNA is TGCAGTGCTACAGGGGGGCTCGGTCAGCCTCAGCATTTT.

The sample holds many counts of this clone. The chain has TRBV9 and TRBJ1-2; 7 bases agree with TRBD1. V lost 6 bases to trimming and J lost 6 bases; unmatched junction nucleotides: 14. This CDR3 is 15 amino acids long. Germline CDR1 reads SGDLS; CDR2 reads YYNGEE. The DNA for the CDR3 is TGTGCCAGCAACTTTAAAGGGGGCCAGGAGAATGGCTACACCTTC. Its protein product is CASNFKGGQENGYTF.

This clone was seen at least ten times. This chain joins TRBV27 and TRBJ1-2; maybe TRBD1 (6 bases). The CDR3 sequence is 13 residues long. The V end lost 2 bases, the J end lost 7 bases, and 11 bases lay between the germline ends. Germline values: CDR1 MNHEY, CDR2 SMNVEV (reference sequence). CDR3 in amino acids: CASSLGGGGGYTF. The CDR3 nucleotides are TGTGCCAGCAGTTTAGGAGGGGGAGGTGGCTACACCTTC.

This clone was counted a few times. The chain carries TRBV6-5 and TRBJ2-1, with D unclear. The CDR3 is made up of 17 amino acids. Germline CDR1 reads MNHEY; CDR2 reads SVGAGI. The V end was cut by 2 bases, the J end by 4 bases, with 18 bases between. The CDR3 is CASSYDAFASPYNEQFF. The CDR3, as DNA: TGTGCCAGCAGTTACGACGCGTTCGCTTCTCCTTACAATGAGCAGTTCTTC.

This clone was observed a handful of times. This chain uses TRBV29-1 with TRBJ2-7, with no clear D. The CDR3 has 13 amino acids. Germline V gives CDR1 SQVTM, CDR2 ANQGSEA. V lost 5 bases and J 3 bases, leaving 14 bases between the germline ends. CDR3 residues: CSVTGSFSYEQYF. Here the CDR3 DNA reads TGCAGCGTTACCGGTAGCTTTAGCTACGAGCAGTACTTC.

At least ten counts were recorded for this clone. J is TRBJ1-1 and V is TRBV18, with D uncertain. Deletions cut 3 bases from V and 2 bases from J, with 7 bases between. The CDR3 consists of 13 residues. Per germline, CDR1 KGHSH and CDR2 LQKENI. The CDR3 DNA reads as TGTGCCAGCTCACCGAGGAGTAACACTGAAGCTTTCTTT. It encodes CASSPRSNTEAFF.

This clone was counted between two and nine times. Possible read error: a much larger clone is one base away. The chain is built from TRBV20-1 and TRBJ1-1; perhaps TRBD1 as D (6 bases). Per germline, CDR1 DFQATT and CDR2 SNEGSKA (reference sequence). The V end was cut by 1 base, the J end by 1 base, with 10 bases between. The CDR3 loop spans 14 amino acids. This CDR3 reads CSARVGGPNTEAFF. In DNA, the CDR3 is TGCAGTGCTAGAGTGGGGGGCCCGAACACTGAAGCTTTCTTT.

The CDR3 here is CASSPQPTSWNEQFF. The CDR3 DNA follows: TGTGCCAGCAGCCCCCAGCCTACTAGCTGGAATGAGCAGTTCTTC. The chain links TRBV11-2 to TRBJ2-1, with TRBD2 as a possible D gene (6 bases). This CDR3 has 15 residues. The V gene lost 5 bases and the J gene lost 7 bases, with 18 bases spanning the gap. Germline V CDR1 and CDR2: SGHAT, FQNNGV.

The J gene is TRBJ1-2, the V gene TRBV28; no clear D. V shed 5 bases and J shed 8 bases, with 12 bases lying between them. The CDR3 runs to 12 residues. The germline gives CDR1 MDHEN, CDR2 SYDVKM. CDR3 sequence: CASSGRDRGYTF. The CDR3, as DNA: TGTGCCAGCAGTGGACGGGATAGGGGCTACACCTTC.

The count of this clone is one. The J gene is TRBJ2-5, the V gene TRBV28, with D uncertain. CDR3 length: 13 residues. V lost 3 bases and J 5 bases, leaving 10 bases between the germline ends. Per the germline V gene, CDR1 is MDHEN and CDR2 is SYDVKM. CDR3 DNA: TGTGCCAGCAGTTTTCGGGTCCGCGAGACCCAGTACTTC. Amino acid sequence: CASSFRVRETQYF. Combining the CDR3 with reference TRBV28 and TRBJ2-5 gives the whole variable domain DVKVTQSSRYLVKRTGEKVFLECVQDMDHENMFWYRQDPGLGLRLIYFSYDVKMKEKGDIPEGYSVSREKKERFSLILESASTNQTSMYLCASSFRVRETQYFGPGTRLLVL.

The chain couples TRBV14 to TRBJ2-7, with 8 bases identical to TRBD2. Germline V gives CDR1 SGHDN, CDR2 FVKESK. The CDR3 has 15 residues. The V and J ends lost 4 bases and 4 bases, in that order; junction bases with no gene match: 9. The CDR3 coding sequence is TGTGCCAGCAGCCTCGGACTAGCCGTGGGATACGAGCAGTACTTC. Translation: CASSLGLAVGYEQYF.

This chain joins TRBV24-1 and TRBJ2-2; D is uncertain. V gave up 4 bases and J gave up 0 bases, with 11 bases separating them. CDR1 and CDR2 (germline): KGHDR, SFDVKD. This CDR3 is built from 16 residues. The DNA for the CDR3 is TGTGCCACCAGTGAGGGGAAACCTCCGAACACCGGGGAGCTGTTTTTT. Translation gives CATSEGKPPNTGELFF.

This clone was recorded many times. The genes are TRBV19 and TRBJ1-5, with D unclear. Trimming took 2 bases from V and 7 from J, leaving 6 bases between them. CDR3 size: 12 residues. Per the germline V gene, CDR1 is LNHDA and CDR2 is SQIVND (reference sequence). CDR3 nucleotide sequence: TGTGCCAGTAGTATAACGGGGCAGCCCCAGCATTTT. Its translation: CASSITGQPQHF.

This clone was counted ten times or more. The rearrangement uses TRBV6-2 or TRBV6-3 and TRBJ2-1, with TRBD2 matching 9 bases. The CDR3 totals 17 residues. The V gene's germline CDR1 is MNHEY and CDR2 SVGEGT. V lost 0 bases, J lost 4 bases, and 7 bases stayed unmatched. The CDR3 loop is CASSYSPPSGIYNEQFF. CDR3 coding DNA: TGTGCCAGCAGTTACTCCCCTCCTAGCGGGATATACAATGAGCAGTTCTTC.

This clone came up many times. The V call is TRBV6-4, the J call TRBJ1-1; tentative D call: TRBD1 (5 bases). V shed 2 bases and J shed 3 bases, with 16 bases lying between them. This CDR3 has 16 amino acids. Germline CDR1 MRHNA, CDR2 SNTAGT. In DNA form, the CDR3 reads TGTGCCAGCAGTGACGTAGGACAACAAGGAGACACTGAAGCTTTCTTT. Its protein is CASSDVGQQGDTEAFF.

This clone showed up just a few times. Relative to the germline gene, one junction end is altered; a read error may explain this. J is TRBJ2-3 and V is TRBV6-2 or TRBV6-3, with D perhaps TRBD1 or TRBD2 (6 bases each). This CDR3 is 17 amino acids long. Germline V gives CDR1 MNHEY, CDR2 SVGEGT. The CDR3 coding sequence is TGTGCCAGCAGCTCACTAGGGGGGCAAGTAGGCACATATACGCAGTATTTT. Translation: CASSSLGGQVGTYTQYF.

By share, this clone counts as medium-sized. This chain joins TRBV6-1 and TRBJ1-4; D perhaps matches TRBD1 (6 bases). V lost 1 base and J 6 bases, leaving 9 bases between the germline ends. The CDR3 contains 14 residues. Per the germline V gene, CDR1 is MNHNS and CDR2 is SASEGT. The CDR3: CASSEGQEDEKLFF. The CDR3 nucleotides read TGTGCCAGCAGTGAAGGACAGGAAGATGAAAAACTGTTTTTT.

The chain recombines TRBV6-5 with TRBJ2-7; D assignment may be TRBD1 or TRBD2 (5 bases each). The CDR3 runs 17 residues. Germline loops: CDR1 MNHEY, CDR2 SVGAGI. The V and J ends lost 2 bases and 3 bases respectively, with 20 bases between them. CDR3: CASSYGVEGFRSYEQYF. The CDR3 bases are TGTGCCAGCAGTTACGGTGTAGAGGGGTTTCGAAGCTACGAGCAGTACTTC.

This clone has at least ten counts. This CDR3 is also generated by other DNA sequences in the sample. The chain couples TRBV5-6 to TRBJ2-7, with unresolved D. The CDR3 covers 13 residues. Germline values: CDR1 SGHDT, CDR2 YYEEEE. V was shortened by 2 bases and J by 0 bases, with 6 bases between the two germline ends. CDR3 region: CASSFGTSYEQYF. Here the CDR3 DNA reads TGTGCCAGCAGCTTCGGTACCTCCTACGAGCAGTACTTC.